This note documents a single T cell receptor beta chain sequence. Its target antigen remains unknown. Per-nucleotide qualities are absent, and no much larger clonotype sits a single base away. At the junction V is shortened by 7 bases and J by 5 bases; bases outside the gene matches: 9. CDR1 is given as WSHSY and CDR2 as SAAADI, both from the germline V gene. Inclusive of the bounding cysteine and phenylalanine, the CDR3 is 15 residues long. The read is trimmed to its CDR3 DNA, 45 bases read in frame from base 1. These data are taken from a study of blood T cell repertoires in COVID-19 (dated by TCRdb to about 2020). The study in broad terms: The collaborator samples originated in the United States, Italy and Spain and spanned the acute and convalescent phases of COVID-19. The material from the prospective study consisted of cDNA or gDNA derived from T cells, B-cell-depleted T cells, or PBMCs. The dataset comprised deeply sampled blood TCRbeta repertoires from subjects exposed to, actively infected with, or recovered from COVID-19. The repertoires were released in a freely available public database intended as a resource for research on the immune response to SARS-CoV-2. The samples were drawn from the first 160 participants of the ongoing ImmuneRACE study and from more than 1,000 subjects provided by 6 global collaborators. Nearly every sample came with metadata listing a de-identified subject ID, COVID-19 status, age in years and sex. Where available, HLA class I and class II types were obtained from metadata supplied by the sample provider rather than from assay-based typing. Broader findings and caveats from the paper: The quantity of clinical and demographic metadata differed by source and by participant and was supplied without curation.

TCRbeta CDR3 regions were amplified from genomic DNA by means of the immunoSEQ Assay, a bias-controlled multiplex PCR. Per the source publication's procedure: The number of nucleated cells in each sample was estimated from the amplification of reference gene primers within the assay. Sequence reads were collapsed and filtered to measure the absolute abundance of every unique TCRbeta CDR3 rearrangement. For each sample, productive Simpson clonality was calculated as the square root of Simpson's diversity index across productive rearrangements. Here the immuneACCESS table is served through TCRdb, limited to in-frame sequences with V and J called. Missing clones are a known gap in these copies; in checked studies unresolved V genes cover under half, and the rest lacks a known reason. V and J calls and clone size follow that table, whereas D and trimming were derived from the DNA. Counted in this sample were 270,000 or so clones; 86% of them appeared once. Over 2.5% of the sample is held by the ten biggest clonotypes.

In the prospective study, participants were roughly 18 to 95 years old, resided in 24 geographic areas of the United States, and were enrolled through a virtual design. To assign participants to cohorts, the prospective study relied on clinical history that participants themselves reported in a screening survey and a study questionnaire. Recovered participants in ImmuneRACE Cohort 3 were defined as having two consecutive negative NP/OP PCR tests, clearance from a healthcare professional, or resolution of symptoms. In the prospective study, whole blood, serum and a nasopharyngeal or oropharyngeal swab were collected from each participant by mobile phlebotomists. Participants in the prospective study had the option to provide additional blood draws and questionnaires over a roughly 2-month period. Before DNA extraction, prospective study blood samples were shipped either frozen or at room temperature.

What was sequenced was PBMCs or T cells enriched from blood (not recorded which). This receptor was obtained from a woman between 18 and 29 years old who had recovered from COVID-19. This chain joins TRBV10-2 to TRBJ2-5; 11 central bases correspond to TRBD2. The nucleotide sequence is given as TGCGCCAGCACCATAGCGGGAGGGCCGGGTGAGACCCAGTACTTC. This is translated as CASTIAGGPGETQYF.